What follows is one T cell receptor (beta chain) and its context. CDR1 is MGHRA and CDR2 is YSYEKL in the germline V gene. The CDR3 runs 16 residues. Trimming took 0 bases from V and 2 from J; bases not matched to a gene: 4. This entry is derived from a study of T cell responses to AZD1222 COVID-19 vaccine. Method: immunoSEQ multiplex PCR; TCRdb's copy keeps in-frame clones and lacks some. The sample holds about 220,000 clones; approximately 94% are singletons and the top ten take roughly 1%. The source is an adult in good health. The chain employs TRBV4-1 and TRBJ1-5, with TRBD1 matching 7 bases. This sample comprised peripheral blood, obtained on day 0 of MenACWY control vaccination. CDR3 in amino acids: CASSQDPGGGNQPQHF. The CDR3 bases are TGCGCCAGCAGCCAAGACCCAGGGGGAGGCAATCAGCCCCAGCATTTT.